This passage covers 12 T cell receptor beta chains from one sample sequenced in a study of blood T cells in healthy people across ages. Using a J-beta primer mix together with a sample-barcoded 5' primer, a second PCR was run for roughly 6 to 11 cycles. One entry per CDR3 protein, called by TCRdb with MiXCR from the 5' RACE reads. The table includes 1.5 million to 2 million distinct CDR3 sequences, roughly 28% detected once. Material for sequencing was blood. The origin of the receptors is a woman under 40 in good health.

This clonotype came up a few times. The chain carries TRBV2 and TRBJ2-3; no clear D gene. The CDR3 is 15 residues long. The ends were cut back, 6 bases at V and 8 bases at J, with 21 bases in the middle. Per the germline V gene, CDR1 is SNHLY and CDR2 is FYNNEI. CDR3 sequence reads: CASSRLELRGTTQYF. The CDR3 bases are TGTGCCAGCAGCCGCCTCGAGCTCCGTGGAACTACGCAGTATTTT.

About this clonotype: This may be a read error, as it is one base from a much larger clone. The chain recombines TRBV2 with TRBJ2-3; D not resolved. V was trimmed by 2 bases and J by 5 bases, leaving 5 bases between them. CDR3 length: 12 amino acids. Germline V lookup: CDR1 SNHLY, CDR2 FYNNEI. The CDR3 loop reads CASSELVDTQYF. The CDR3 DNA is TGTGCCAGCAGTGAATTGGTAGATACGCAGTATTTT.

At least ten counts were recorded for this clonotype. The CDR3 coding sequence is TGCGCCAGCAGCCACGGACAGGGGTACTATGGCTACACCTTC. As protein: CASSHGQGYYGYTF. The V and J genes are TRBV4-3 and TRBJ1-2; 9 bases map to TRBD1. This CDR3 is 14 amino acids long. With V trimmed by 3 bases and J by 3 bases, 2 bases remained unmatched. Germline CDR1 LGHNA, CDR2 YSLEER.

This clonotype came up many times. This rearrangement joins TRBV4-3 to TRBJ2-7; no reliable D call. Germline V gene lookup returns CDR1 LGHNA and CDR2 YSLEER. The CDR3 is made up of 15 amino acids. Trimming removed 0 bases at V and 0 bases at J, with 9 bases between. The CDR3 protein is CASSQDLADSYEQYF. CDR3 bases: TGCGCCAGCAGCCAAGATCTTGCCGACTCCTACGAGCAGTACTTC.

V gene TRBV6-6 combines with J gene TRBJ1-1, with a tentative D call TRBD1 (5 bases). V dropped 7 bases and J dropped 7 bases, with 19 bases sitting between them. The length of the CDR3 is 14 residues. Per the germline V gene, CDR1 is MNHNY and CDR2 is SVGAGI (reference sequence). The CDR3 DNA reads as TGTGCCAGCACCCGGGAAGGGGTTAGGGTTGAAGCTTTCTTT. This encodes CASTREGVRVEAFF.

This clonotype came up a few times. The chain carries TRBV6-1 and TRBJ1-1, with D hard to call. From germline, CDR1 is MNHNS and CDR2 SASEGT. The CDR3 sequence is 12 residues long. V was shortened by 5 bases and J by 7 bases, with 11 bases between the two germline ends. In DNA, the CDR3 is TGTGCCAGCAGTAAAAGGACGGGTGAAGCTTTCTTT. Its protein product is CASSKRTGEAFF.

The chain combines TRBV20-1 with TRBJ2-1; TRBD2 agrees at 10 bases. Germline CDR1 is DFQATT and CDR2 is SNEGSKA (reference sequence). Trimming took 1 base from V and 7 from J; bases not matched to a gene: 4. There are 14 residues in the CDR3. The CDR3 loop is CSARGKREGNEQFF. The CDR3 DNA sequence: TGCAGTGCTAGAGGGAAGCGGGAGGGAAATGAGCAGTTCTTC.

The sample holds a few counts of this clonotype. CDR3 nucleotides: TGTGCCATCACCGACCTGACATTCAGGACGCAGTATTTT. Protein sequence: CAITDLTFRTQYF. This chain uses TRBV10-3 with TRBJ2-3; D call uncertain. Trimming removed 7 bases from V and 9 bases from J, with 17 bases in between. CDR1 is ENHRY and CDR2 is SYGVKD in the germline V gene. CDR3 length equals 13 residues.

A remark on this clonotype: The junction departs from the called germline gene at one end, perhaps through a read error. CDR3 DNA: TGTGCCAGTGAAAGACATGGCTGCACCTTC. Translated, it gives CASERHGCTF. V usage is TRBV19 and J usage is TRBJ1-2; no definite D call. The CDR3 is 10 amino acids. Germline values: CDR1 LNHDA, CDR2 SQIVND (reference sequence).

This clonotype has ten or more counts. CDR3 loop: CASSSGQPNQPQHF. The DNA of the CDR3 is TGTGCCAGCAGCTCAGGACAGCCCAATCAGCCCCAGCATTTT. V and J are TRBV7-9 and TRBJ1-5; TRBD1 is a possible D gene (6 bases). The germline gives CDR1 SEHNR, CDR2 FQNEAQ (reference sequence). The CDR3 runs to 14 residues. V lost 4 bases and J 3 bases, leaving 10 bases between the germline ends.

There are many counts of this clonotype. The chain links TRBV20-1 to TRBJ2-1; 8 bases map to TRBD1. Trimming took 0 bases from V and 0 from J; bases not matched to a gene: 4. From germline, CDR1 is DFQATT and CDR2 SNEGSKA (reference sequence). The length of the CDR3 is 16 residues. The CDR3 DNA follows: TGCAGTGCTAGAGATCTTGACAGGGGCTCCTACAATGAGCAGTTCTTC. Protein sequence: CSARDLDRGSYNEQFF.

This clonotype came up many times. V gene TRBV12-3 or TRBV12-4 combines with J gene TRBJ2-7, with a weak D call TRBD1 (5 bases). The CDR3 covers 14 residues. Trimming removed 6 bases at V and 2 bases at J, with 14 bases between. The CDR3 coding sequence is TGTGCCAGCAGCACTTTCGGCAGGGCCTACGAGCAGTACTTC. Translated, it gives CASSTFGRAYEQYF.